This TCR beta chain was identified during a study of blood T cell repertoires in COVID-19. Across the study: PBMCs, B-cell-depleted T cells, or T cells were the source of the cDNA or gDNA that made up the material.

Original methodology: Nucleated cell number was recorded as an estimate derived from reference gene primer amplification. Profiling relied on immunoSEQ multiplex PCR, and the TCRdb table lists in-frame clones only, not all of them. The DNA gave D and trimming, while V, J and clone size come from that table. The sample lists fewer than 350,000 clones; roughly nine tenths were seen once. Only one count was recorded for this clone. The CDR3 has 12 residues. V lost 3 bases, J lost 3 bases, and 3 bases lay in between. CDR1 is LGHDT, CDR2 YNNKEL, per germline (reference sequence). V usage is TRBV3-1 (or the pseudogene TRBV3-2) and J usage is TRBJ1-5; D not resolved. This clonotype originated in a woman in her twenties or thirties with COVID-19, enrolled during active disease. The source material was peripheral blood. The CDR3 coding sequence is TGTGCCAGCAGCCATCTCAATCAGCCCCAGCATTTT. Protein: CASSHLNQPQHF.